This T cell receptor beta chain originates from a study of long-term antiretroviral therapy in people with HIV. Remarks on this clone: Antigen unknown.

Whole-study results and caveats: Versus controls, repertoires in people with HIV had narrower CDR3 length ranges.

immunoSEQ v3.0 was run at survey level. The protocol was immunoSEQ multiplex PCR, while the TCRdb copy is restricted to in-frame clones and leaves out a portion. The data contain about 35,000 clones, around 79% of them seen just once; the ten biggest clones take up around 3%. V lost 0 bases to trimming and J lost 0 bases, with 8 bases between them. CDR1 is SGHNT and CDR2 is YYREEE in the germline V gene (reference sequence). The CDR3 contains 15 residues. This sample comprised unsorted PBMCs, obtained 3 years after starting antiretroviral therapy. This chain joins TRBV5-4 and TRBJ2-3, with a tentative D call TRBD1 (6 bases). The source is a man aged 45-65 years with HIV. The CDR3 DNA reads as TGTGCCAGCAGCTTGGGAGGGACAAGCACAGATACGCAGTATTTT. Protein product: CASSLGGTSTDTQYF.